One and the same sample provided the 9 T cell receptor beta chains below, sequenced in a study of cytomegalovirus exposure and HLA in healthy donors. The PCR made use of 60 Vbeta and 13 Jbeta primers. TCRdb's copy holds only in-frame clones and misses some; the assay was immunoSEQ multiplex PCR. This table holds around 80,000 clones, about 78% found once. The sequencing sample was made of PBMCs. The receptor set was obtained from a man aged 35-49 years in good health and CMV-seronegative.

V usage is TRBV7-8 and J usage is TRBJ1-6, with 8 nucleotides matching TRBD1. Unmatched junction bases numbered 13, after V lost 2 bases and J lost 10 bases. Germline-derived CDR1 and CDR2 are SGHVS and FQNEAQ. The CDR3 contains 17 residues. CDR3 region: CASSLIGQGGRGSPLHF. In DNA, the CDR3 is TGTGCCAGCAGCTTAATAGGACAGGGAGGGAGAGGGTCACCCCTCCACTTT. Supplemented by reference TRBV7-8 and TRBJ1-6, the full variable domain reads GAGVSQSPRYKVAKRGQDVALRCDPISGHVSLFWYQQALGQGPEFLTYFQNEAQLDKSGLPSDRFFAERPEGSVSTLKIQRTQQEDSAVYLCASSLIGQGGRGSPLHFGNGTRLTVT.

The rearrangement joins TRBV19 to TRBJ2-6; TRBD1 agrees at 7 bases. The V gene end was trimmed by 0 bases and the J gene end by 0 bases; junction bases not matched to a gene: 11. This CDR3 has 20 residues. Germline values: CDR1 LNHDA, CDR2 SQIVND (reference sequence). CDR3 loop: CASSIEINRDSLSGANVLTF. Here the CDR3 DNA reads TGTGCCAGTAGTATAGAAATTAACCGGGACAGTCTCTCTGGGGCCAACGTCCTGACTTTC.

The CDR3 region is CATSRGQDSGNTIYF. The DNA for the CDR3 is TGTGCCACCAGCAGAGGGCAGGACAGTGGAAACACCATATATTTT. The rearrangement uses TRBV15 and TRBJ1-3; the D gene is possibly TRBD1 (6 bases). V was cut by 1 base and J by 3 bases, with 10 bases left in between. The length of the CDR3 is 15 residues. Germline V CDR1 and CDR2: LNHNV, YYDKDF (reference sequence).

V gene TRBV5-8 combines with J gene TRBJ1-6; D gene uncertain. This CDR3 spans 17 amino acids. V gave up 2 bases and J gave up 4 bases, with 16 bases separating them. Germline values: CDR1 SGHTS, CDR2 YDEGEE. The CDR3 nucleotides are TGTGCCAGCAGCTTCAGCGGCTCCTCGTCTTATAATTCACCCCTCCACTTT. Its translation: CASSFSGSSSYNSPLHF.

This sequence joins TRBV7-2 and TRBJ2-5, with D possibly TRBD2 on 6 matching bases. The ends were cut back, 5 bases at V and 7 bases at J, with 17 bases in the middle. CDR3 length: 14 residues. Germline V gene data show CDR1 as SGHTA and CDR2 as FQGNSA. As DNA, the CDR3 is TGTGCCAGCAGCCCGGGACTTTTAAAGACGACCCAGTACTTC. It encodes CASSPGLLKTTQYF.

The chain is built from TRBV19 and TRBJ2-3, with TRBD2 matching 8 bases. The CDR3 totals 16 residues. Trimming took 1 base from V and 4 from J; bases not matched to a gene: 7. The V gene's germline CDR1 is LNHDA and CDR2 SQIVND (reference sequence). CDR3 region: CASSIGVERESDTQYF. CDR3 in DNA: TGTGCCAGTAGTATAGGCGTCGAGCGGGAGTCAGATACGCAGTATTTT.

The V gene is TRBV9, the J gene TRBJ1-2; TRBD1 matches 12 bases. Germline assignment: CDR1 SGDLS and CDR2 YYNGEE. Losses at the gene ends were 4 bases for V and 8 bases for J; bases not matched to a gene: 9. CDR3 length: 15 amino acids. CDR3 coding DNA: TGTGCCAGCAGCAGTGGGACAGGGGGCGCGAAGGGCTACACCTTC. This translates into CASSSGTGGAKGYTF.

The chain couples TRBV19 to TRBJ2-7, with D perhaps TRBD1 (5 bases). In germline, CDR1 is LNHDA, CDR2 SQIVND (reference sequence). Trimming shortened V by 2 bases and J by 2 bases, and 13 bases separated the two germline ends. This CDR3 comprises 15 residues. CDR3 in amino acids: CASSIRSGLTYEQYF. The CDR3 DNA is TGTGCCAGTAGTATACGATCAGGGCTAACCTACGAGCAGTACTTC.

This chain connects TRBV27 to TRBJ2-7; D unresolved. Trimming took off 6 bases at V and 3 bases at J, with 15 bases between the two ends. Germline V CDR1 and CDR2: MNHEY, SMNVEV (reference sequence). The CDR3 totals 14 residues. In nucleotides, the CDR3 is TGTGCCAGCAGCCCCGGAGCATCCCTCTACGAGCAGTACTTC. Translated: CASSPGASLYEQYF.